Below are 22 T cell receptor beta chains sequenced from a single sample in a study of T-cell memory formation after mild COVID-19. MiXCR, applied by TCRdb to the 5' RACE reads, yields one record per CDR3 protein. The sample contains some 190,000 distinct CDR3 sequences, approximately 16% of which appear only once. The sequenced sample was PBMCs or a T cell subset sorted from them (not recorded which). The receptors here all came from an adult woman who had mild COVID-19 (a few samples of this study predate the infection). Cell type and time point are not known.

The chain combines TRBV9 with TRBJ2-3; D gene uncertain. Germline loops: CDR1 SGDLS, CDR2 YYNGEE. The germline V and J ends were trimmed by 0 bases and 0 bases, with 8 bases remaining between them. The CDR3 has 15 amino acids. Written as DNA, the CDR3 is TGTGCCAGCAGCGTAGCCTGGGAAAGCACAGATACGCAGTATTTT. This gives the protein CASSVAWESTDTQYF.

This chain links TRBV9 with TRBJ2-1; D possibly matches TRBD1 or TRBD2 (5 bases each). The ends were cut back, 3 bases at V and 8 bases at J, with 18 bases in the middle. The CDR3 spans 15 residues. Germline V gene sequence: CDR1 SGDLS, CDR2 YYNGEE. CDR3 coding DNA: TGTGCCAGCAGCGCGACCGGGATAACCAGGGATGAGCAGTTCTTC. This gives the protein CASSATGITRDEQFF.

The chain uses TRBV20-1 and TRBJ2-3; D possibly corresponds to TRBD2 (5 bases). In germline, CDR1 is DFQATT, CDR2 SNEGSKA (reference sequence). The V end was cut by 3 bases, the J end by 2 bases, with 12 bases between. This CDR3 is 14 amino acids long. CDR3 nucleotides: TGCAGTGCTAGTGAGGACTCGTACACAGATACGCAGTATTTT. Its protein is CSASEDSYTDTQYF.

The rearrangement links TRBV5-6 to TRBJ2-5, with 7 nucleotides matching TRBD1. CDR1 is SGHDT, CDR2 YYEEEE, per germline. The CDR3 runs 13 residues. The V and J ends lost 4 bases and 3 bases, in that order; junction bases with no gene match: 3. The CDR3 coding sequence is TGTGCCAGCAGCAGGGACAGCGAAGAGACCCAGTACTTC. It yields the protein CASSRDSEETQYF. The full variable domain, rest sourced from reference TRBV5-6 and TRBJ2-5, is DAGVTQSPTHLIKTRGQQVTLRCSPKSGHDTVSWYQQALGQGPQFIFQYYEEEERQRGNFPDRFSGHQFPNYSSELNVNALLLGDSALYLCASSRDSEETQYFGPGTRLLVL.

This clonotype came up a few times. V and J are TRBV11-2 and TRBJ2-1; TRBD2 agrees at 10 bases. Germline trimming cut 6 bases from V and 3 bases from J; bases unmatched to any gene: 2. The germline CDR1 and CDR2 sequences are SGHAT and FQNNGV. CDR3 length: 14 amino acids. The DNA of the CDR3 is TGTGCCAGCAGTTCTAGCGGGGGCTACAATGAGCAGTTCTTC. It translates to CASSSSGGYNEQFF. The full variable domain, in which reference TRBV11-2 and TRBJ2-1 provide the parts outside the CDR3, is EAGVAQSPRYKIIEKRQSVAFWCNPISGHATLYWYQQILGQGPKLLIQFQNNGVVDDSQLPKDRFSAERLKGVDSTLKIQPAKLEDSAVYLCASSSSGGYNEQFFGPGTRLTVL.

V usage is TRBV4-2 and J usage is TRBJ1-6, with D hard to call. The CDR3 loop spans 14 amino acids. The V end was cut by 4 bases, the J end by 11 bases, with 15 bases between. CDR1 is LGHNA and CDR2 is YNFKEQ in the germline V gene. CDR3 residues: CASSPDQLGTPLHF. Here the CDR3 DNA reads TGTGCCAGCAGCCCAGATCAATTAGGGACACCCCTCCACTTT.

This chain uses TRBV29-1 with TRBJ1-1; D not certain. V was pared by 4 bases and J by 6 bases, with 6 bases between. Per the germline V gene, CDR1 is SQVTM and CDR2 is ANQGSEA. The CDR3 spans 10 residues. CDR3 DNA: TGCAGCGTTGCCCGTCCTGAAGCTTTCTTT. It encodes CSVARPEAFF.

The rearrangement joins TRBV20-1 to TRBJ2-3; D call uncertain. There are 15 residues in the CDR3. The germline gives CDR1 DFQATT, CDR2 SNEGSKA (reference sequence). Trimming cost V 2 bases and J 4 bases, with 16 bases left between them. The CDR3 nucleotides read TGCAGTGCTAGAAGTTTGCGGACGATAGCAGATACGCAGTATTTT. It codes for CSARSLRTIADTQYF.

As for this clonotype: At one boundary the junction diverges from the germline segment, which might be a read error. The rearrangement links TRBV7-9 to TRBJ2-7; a possible D gene is TRBD2 (6 bases). The CDR3 loop spans 13 amino acids. Germline V gene data show CDR1 as SEHNR and CDR2 as FQNEAQ (reference sequence). This CDR3 is CASSLAVTYEQYF. The DNA for the CDR3 is TGTGCCAGCAGTTTAGCGGTTACCTACGAGCAGTACTTC.

The rearrangement joins TRBV7-9 to TRBJ2-2, with D perhaps matching TRBD2 (6 bases). CDR1 and CDR2 from the germline V gene are SEHNR and FQNEAQ (reference sequence). V shed 11 bases and J shed 7 bases, with 8 bases lying between them. The CDR3 consists of 10 residues. CDR3 DNA: TGTGCCCCCGGGGGCGGGGAGCTGTTTTTT. Amino acid sequence: CAPGGGELFF. Drawing the rest from reference TRBV7-9 and TRBJ2-2, the complete variable domain is DTGVSQNPRHKITKRGQNVTFRCDPISEHNRLYWYRQTLGQGPEFLTYFQNEAQLEKSRLLSDRFSAERPKGSFSTLEIQRTEQGDSAMYLCAPGGGELFFGEGSRLTVL.

This clonotype was observed a handful of times. This chain joins TRBV2 and TRBJ1-1; 7 nucleotides line up with TRBD1. V was clipped by 2 bases and J by 4 bases; unmatched bases: 7. The CDR3 length is 15 residues. Germline-derived CDR1 and CDR2 are SNHLY and FYNNEI. CDR3 residues: CASSEMGAGGTEAFF. For the CDR3, the DNA is TGTGCCAGCAGTGAAATGGGGGCAGGGGGCACTGAAGCTTTCTTT.

The chain recombines TRBV29-1 with TRBJ2-5, with D perhaps given as TRBD1 or TRBD2 (6 bases each). The germline V and J ends were trimmed by 4 bases and 7 bases, with 19 bases remaining between them. The germline CDR1 and CDR2 sequences are SQVTM and ANQGSEA. CDR3 size: 14 residues. In DNA form, the CDR3 reads TGCAGCGTTGGGGGGGCACAGATGGGGTGGACCCAGTACTTC. Translated: CSVGGAQMGWTQYF. Drawing the rest from reference TRBV29-1 and TRBJ2-5, the complete variable domain is SAVISQKPSRDICQRGTSLTIQCQVDSQVTMMFWYRQQPGQSLTLIATANQGSEATYESGFVIDKFPISRPNLTFSTLTVSNMSPEDSSIYLCSVGGAQMGWTQYFGPGTRLLVL.

A few counts support this clonotype. The rearrangement links TRBV5-6 to TRBJ2-1; tentative D call: TRBD1 (5 bases). CDR1 SGHDT and CDR2 YYEEEE come from the germline V gene. The ends were cut back, 2 bases at V and 12 bases at J, with 12 bases in the middle. CDR3 size: 12 residues. The CDR3 loop reads CASSFGIDRQFF. For the CDR3, the DNA is TGTGCCAGCAGCTTCGGCATCGACAGGCAGTTCTTC.

This clonotype was counted only a few times. This sequence joins TRBV5-1 and TRBJ2-1; TRBD2 agrees at 8 bases. CDR1 and CDR2 from the germline V gene are SGHRS and YFSETQ. The CDR3 consists of 13 residues. V was clipped by 4 bases and J by 10 bases; unmatched bases: 7. CDR3 region: CASSPPAGAEQFF. The CDR3 DNA sequence: TGCGCCAGCAGCCCTCCAGCGGGGGCAGAGCAGTTCTTC. Full variable domain (outside the CDR3, taken from reference TRBV5-1 and TRBJ2-1): KAGVTQTPRYLIKTRGQQVTLSCSPISGHRSVSWYQQTPGQGLQFLFEYFSETQRNKGNFPGRFSGRQFSNSRSEMNVSTLELGDSALYLCASSPPAGAEQFFGPGTRLTVL.

This clonotype was seen at least ten times. This sequence joins TRBV20-1 and TRBJ2-3; D is undetermined. The CDR3 contains 13 residues. Germline CDR1 and CDR2: DFQATT and SNEGSKA (reference sequence). Trimming took off 6 bases at V and 7 bases at J, with 17 bases between the two ends. CDR3 coding DNA: TGCAGTGCGGATGCCCGAGTTGTATATACGCAGTATTTT. Encoded protein: CSADARVVYTQYF.

The chain combines TRBV9 with TRBJ2-7, with TRBD2 matching over 8 bases. CDR1 is SGDLS and CDR2 is YYNGEE in the germline V gene. This CDR3 is 16 amino acids long. The V gene end was trimmed by 0 bases and the J gene end by 6 bases; junction bases not matched to a gene: 11. The CDR3, as DNA: TGTGCCAGCAGCGTAGAGCCGGGAGGGATTGGAGGCGAGCAGTACTTC. Its translation: CASSVEPGGIGGEQYF.

The V and J genes are TRBV15 and TRBJ1-5; D is unresolved. Trimming cost V 0 bases and J 8 bases, with 14 bases left between them. Germline assignment: CDR1 LNHNV and CDR2 YYDKDF (reference sequence). This CDR3 contains 15 residues. CDR3 in DNA: TGTGCCACCAGCAGAGATCTGGCGATTGGGGAGCCCCAGCATTTT. This sequence encodes CATSRDLAIGEPQHF.

DNA for the CDR3: TGTGCCAGCAGCTTAGGACTAAATGAGCAGTTCTTC. Amino acid sequence: CASSLGLNEQFF. V and J are TRBV11-2 and TRBJ2-1, with a tentative D call TRBD2 (5 bases). The CDR3 spans 12 residues. The V end lost 1 base, the J end lost 7 bases, and 5 bases lay between the germline ends. CDR1 is SGHAT and CDR2 is FQNNGV in the germline V gene.

The rearrangement links TRBV20-1 to TRBJ1-5; no clear D. There are 14 residues in the CDR3. The V gene lost 0 bases and the J gene lost 6 bases, with 12 bases spanning the gap. Germline V gene lookup returns CDR1 DFQATT and CDR2 SNEGSKA (reference sequence). For the CDR3, the DNA is TGCAGTGCTAGAGATAACTCAGGCCTTCAGCCCCAGCATTTT. Residues: CSARDNSGLQPQHF.

The rearrangement uses TRBV5-6 and TRBJ1-2; D unclear. Germline CDR1 SGHDT, CDR2 YYEEEE. V was shortened by 0 bases and J by 8 bases, with 8 bases between the two germline ends. This CDR3 spans 12 amino acids. DNA of the CDR3: TGTGCCAGCAGCTTGGAGCAGTTCGGCTACACCTTC. Amino acid sequence: CASSLEQFGYTF.

This chain links TRBV21-1 with TRBJ1-1; TRBD1, as called in the table, went unchecked against the DNA. TRBV21-1 is classified as a pseudogene. The CDR3 has 14 residues. The CDR3 sequence is CASTRQGARTEAFF. In DNA form, the CDR3 reads TGTGCCAGCACCCGACAGGGGGCGCGTACTGAAGCTTTCTTT.

This clonotype was recorded many times. V is TRBV28 and J is TRBJ2-7; 7 bases align to TRBD2. From germline, CDR1 is MDHEN and CDR2 SYDVKM. Trimming removed 5 bases from V and 6 bases from J; junction bases left unmatched: 10. This CDR3 is built from 14 residues. As DNA, the CDR3 is TGTGCCAGCAGTCTCAGCGGGATAAAGGCCGAGCAGTACTTC. It specifies CASSLSGIKAEQYF.